This T cell receptor (beta chain) was retrieved from a study of cytomegalovirus exposure and HLA in healthy donors. The wider study: Tens of millions of unique TCRs from HLA-typed donors made up an early data release. Study-wide points: Trimming of TCR beta V- and J-genes showed a link, identified in a later analysis, to a missense DCLRE1C variant. In a later analysis, about 17,000 TCR beta sequences were associated with HLA alleles at 0.05 false discovery rate.

On this clone: Its antigen is still unknown.

Primers included in the PCR were 60 Vbeta and 13 Jbeta primers. As handled by the study authors: Later work found 65 million to 90 million unique TCR beta chains, with about 10 million shared. TCRdb's copy holds only in-frame clones and misses some; the assay was immunoSEQ multiplex PCR. Clone size and the V and J calls come from that table; the DNA yielded D and trimming. The profile shows about 140,000 clones, about three fifths of them singletons. CDR1 is SGDLS, CDR2 YYNGEE, per germline. V gave up 3 bases and J gave up 0 bases, with 9 bases separating them. CDR3 length equals 14 residues. This chain uses TRBV9 with TRBJ1-2; no reliable D call. The origin of this receptor is a male donor in good health and CMV-seronegative. Sequencing used PBMCs. The CDR3 sequence: CASSGGIANYGYTF. The CDR3 DNA follows: TGTGCCAGCAGCGGAGGGATCGCTAACTATGGCTACACCTTC.